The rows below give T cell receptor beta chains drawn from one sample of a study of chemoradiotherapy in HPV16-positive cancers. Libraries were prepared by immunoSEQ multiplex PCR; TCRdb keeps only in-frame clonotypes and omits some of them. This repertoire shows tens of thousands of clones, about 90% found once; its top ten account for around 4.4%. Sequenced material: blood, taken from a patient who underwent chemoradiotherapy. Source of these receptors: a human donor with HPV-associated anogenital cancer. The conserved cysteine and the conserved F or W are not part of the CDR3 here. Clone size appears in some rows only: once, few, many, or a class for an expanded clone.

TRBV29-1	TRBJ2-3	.	SVEGRGSESTQY
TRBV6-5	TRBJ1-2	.	ASRDTGTGYGYT
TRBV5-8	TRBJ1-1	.	ASSLLYGLAF
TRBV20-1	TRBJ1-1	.	SGGPDTEAF
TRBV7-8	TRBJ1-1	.	ASSLAPSQNTEAF
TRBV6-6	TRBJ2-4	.	ASSYSGENIQY
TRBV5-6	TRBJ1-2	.	ASSLGGAGST
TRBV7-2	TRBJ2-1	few	ASSSPSSSYNEQF
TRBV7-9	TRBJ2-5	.	ASSLARGLETQY
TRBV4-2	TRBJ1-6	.	ASSQEGTGGTPLH
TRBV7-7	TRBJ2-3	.	ASSLGPSTDTQY
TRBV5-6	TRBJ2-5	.	ASSRGQYQETQY
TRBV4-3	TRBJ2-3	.	ASSQYPWDTRGVSFTDTQY
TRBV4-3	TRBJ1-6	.	ASSQTSTGGNSPLH
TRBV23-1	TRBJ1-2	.	ATEGQVSNYGYT
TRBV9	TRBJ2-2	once	ASSVGAGTTGELF
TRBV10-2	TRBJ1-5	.	ASTKQGTGNQPQH
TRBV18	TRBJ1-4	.	ASSPPWQATNEKLF
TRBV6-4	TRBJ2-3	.	ASSEVGEADTQY
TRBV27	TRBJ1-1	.	ATSRGGTEAF
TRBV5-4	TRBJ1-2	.	ATRDRGRYGYT
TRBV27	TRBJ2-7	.	ASSISGIQPYEQY
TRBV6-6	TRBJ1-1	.	ASLRNRGTEAF
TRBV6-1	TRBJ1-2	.	ASSEGTGANYGYT
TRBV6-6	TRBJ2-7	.	ASGPGEDYEQY
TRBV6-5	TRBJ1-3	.	ASSSPLGRRNTIY
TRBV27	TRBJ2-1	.	ASSLFREGSYNEQF
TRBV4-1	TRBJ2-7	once	ASSQDGAYEQY
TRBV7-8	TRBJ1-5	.	ASSLVWGQVLGPQH
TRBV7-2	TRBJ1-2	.	ASSPRAFDYGYT
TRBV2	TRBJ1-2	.	ASSQGAGYGYT
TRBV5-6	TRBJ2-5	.	ASSRAETQY
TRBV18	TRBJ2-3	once	ASSLDRDTQY
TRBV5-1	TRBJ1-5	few	ASSLDSNQPQH
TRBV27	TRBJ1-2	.	ASSFGTGGSYGYT
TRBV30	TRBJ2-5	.	AWSVPGSGGPQETQY
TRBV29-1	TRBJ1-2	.	SVDGIGGYT
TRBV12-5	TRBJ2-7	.	ASGLSTSGGYEQY
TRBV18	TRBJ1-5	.	ASSPFGNREGQPQH
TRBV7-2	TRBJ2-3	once	ASSLGRGEALTDTQY
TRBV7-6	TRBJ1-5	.	ASSADRVGNQPQH
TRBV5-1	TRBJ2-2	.	ASSLEARETGELF
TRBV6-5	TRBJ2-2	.	ASSYSITGSTGELF
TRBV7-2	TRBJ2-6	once	ASRAGANVLT
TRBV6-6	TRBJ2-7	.	ASSAGSHEQY
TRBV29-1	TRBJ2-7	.	SVREWGSSYEQY
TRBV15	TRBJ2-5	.	ATTQGRENGETQY
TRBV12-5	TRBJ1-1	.	ASGLVAGGWNTEAF
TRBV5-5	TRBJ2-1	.	ASSPTSGPYNEQF